These 6 T cell receptor beta chains were sequenced from one sample in a study of shared clonotypes between healthy human individuals. Some clones are missing from TCRdb's copy, which holds only in-frame ones; the method was immunoSEQ multiplex PCR. The sample consists of around 100,000 clones, around 71% of them appearing once. Sequencing was done on a sample of memory CD8+ T cells sorted from blood. Subset of the sample: CD45RO+ cells pooled with CCR7-negative TemRA cells. The origin of the receptors is a woman in her twenties or thirties in good health.

This chain uses TRBV29-1 with TRBJ2-1; 7 nucleotides align to TRBD2. The CDR3 runs to 13 residues. CDR1 and CDR2 from the germline V gene are SQVTM and ANQGSEA. The trim removed 4 bases at V and 9 bases at J, leaving 9 bases unmatched. The CDR3 region is CSVGGGERFEQFF. CDR3 nucleotides: TGCAGCGTTGGGGGAGGGGAGCGGTTTGAGCAGTTCTTC.

This clone has just a few counts. This chain connects TRBV7-9 to TRBJ2-1, with D possibly TRBD1 on 5 matching bases. Trimming pared 0 bases from V and 8 bases from J, leaving 17 bases between. CDR1 SEHNR and CDR2 FQNEAQ come from the germline V gene (reference sequence). This CDR3 is built from 16 residues. Here the CDR3 reads CASSLAVGLQAHEQFF. The CDR3 DNA reads as TGTGCCAGCAGCTTAGCGGTTGGCTTACAGGCCCATGAGCAGTTCTTC.

The chain is built from TRBV6-1 and TRBJ2-7, with D possibly TRBD2 on 5 matching bases. The germline gives CDR1 MNHNS, CDR2 SASEGT. Trimming left V 1 base short and J 5 bases short, with 12 bases between. The CDR3 has 14 amino acids. CDR3 loop: CASSEGPDYDEQYF. The CDR3 DNA sequence: TGTGCCAGCAGTGAAGGACCCGACTACGACGAGCAGTACTTC.

The V gene is TRBV30, the J gene TRBJ2-2; 11 bases align to TRBD2. Germline values: CDR1 GTSNPN, CDR2 SVGIG (reference sequence). J was trimmed by 4 bases and V by 6 bases; bases with no gene match: 10. This CDR3 is 16 amino acids long. The CDR3 DNA is TGTGCCTGCGTCAGTACCGGACTAGCGGGCACCGGGGAGCTGTTTTTT. Protein product: CACVSTGLAGTGELFF. The full variable domain, with the rest looked up from reference TRBV30 and TRBJ2-2, is SQTIHQWPATLVQPVGSPLSLECTVEGTSNPNLYWYRQAAGRGLQLLFYSVGIGQISSEVPQNLSASRPQDRQFILSSKKLLLSDSGFYLCACVSTGLAGTGELFFGEGSRLTVL.

The chain uses TRBV9 and TRBJ2-3, with TRBD1 identical over 8 bases. Trimming removed 4 bases from V and 1 base from J; junction bases left unmatched: 11. The CDR3 length is 17 residues. Germline V gives CDR1 SGDLS, CDR2 YYNGEE. CDR3 nucleotides: TGTGCCAGCAGCACGCGGGACAGGTCGTGGGGCACAGATACGCAGTATTTT. Encoded protein: CASSTRDRSWGTDTQYF.

The chain joins TRBV27 to TRBJ2-1, with D possibly TRBD2 on 5 matching bases. CDR3 length equals 16 residues. Germline CDR1 and CDR2: MNHEY and SMNVEV (reference sequence). The V end was cut by 3 bases, the J end by 4 bases, with 16 bases between. DNA for the CDR3: TGTGCCAGCAGTTTGTTTGGGAGCGGAGAGTACAATGAGCAGTTCTTC. It codes for CASSLFGSGEYNEQFF.